What follows are 20 T cell receptor beta chains derived from one specimen sequenced in a study of T-cell memory formation after mild COVID-19. TCRdb re-called the 5' RACE reads through MiXCR, storing one row per CDR3 protein. The sample has 200,000 to 250,000 distinct CDR3 sequences, over 9.5% seen once; the top ten hold under 3.5%. The sequenced material came from PBMCs or a T cell subset sorted from them (not recorded which). The receptor source for this set is a man younger than 30 who had mild COVID-19 (a few samples of this study predate the infection). Cell type and time point are not known.

This clonotype has just a few counts. The rearrangement links TRBV4-2 to TRBJ2-3, with 8 bases fitting TRBD2. The CDR3 length is 16 residues. Germline lookup yields CDR1 LGHNA and CDR2 YNFKEQ. V lost 4 bases to trimming and J lost 6 bases; unmatched junction nucleotides: 12. CDR3 amino acids: CASSPPKAGGVDTQYF. As DNA, the CDR3 is TGTGCCAGCAGCCCACCGAAGGCGGGGGGAGTTGATACGCAGTATTTT.

This rearrangement joins TRBV12-3 or TRBV12-4 to TRBJ2-3, with TRBD2 identical over 7 bases. The CDR3 spans 15 residues. The V and J ends lost 2 bases and 4 bases, in that order; junction bases with no gene match: 6. Written as DNA, the CDR3 is TGTGCCAGCAGTTTAAGACCGGGGGGTCCAGATACGCAGTATTTT. This codes for CASSLRPGGPDTQYF.

This clonotype occurred a few times. The gene calls are TRBV19 and TRBJ2-1; 8 nucleotides agree with TRBD2. Losses at the gene ends were 5 bases for V and 5 bases for J; bases not matched to a gene: 14. CDR1 and CDR2 (germline): LNHDA, SQIVND (reference sequence). The CDR3 loop spans 17 amino acids. CDR3 residues: CASSLDTGLGYNNEQFF. The CDR3 region has the DNA TGTGCCAGTAGTCTTGACACGGGACTAGGGTACAACAATGAGCAGTTCTTC.

This clonotype came up a few times. The chain uses TRBV6-2 or TRBV6-3 and TRBJ2-5; 7 bases agree with TRBD1. Per germline, CDR1 MNHEY and CDR2 SVGEGT. The CDR3 is 13 residues long. Trimming removed 8 bases from V and 4 bases from J; junction bases left unmatched: 7. The CDR3 DNA follows: TGTGCCAGCGGAAACAGGGGCGGAGAGACCCAGTACTTC. Amino acids: CASGNRGGETQYF.

This clonotype was counted only a few times. The chain recombines TRBV29-1 with TRBJ2-3; D uncertain. Germline loops: CDR1 SQVTM, CDR2 ANQGSEA. The CDR3 runs 14 residues. V was cut by 4 bases and J by 0 bases, with 11 bases left in between. CDR3 in DNA: TGCAGCGTTGGTCCAGCCTCTAGCACAGATACGCAGTATTTT. This gives the protein CSVGPASSTDTQYF.

This clonotype was seen more than once but under ten times. The chain links TRBV2 to TRBJ1-2; D is possibly TRBD1 (5 bases). Germline CDR1 is SNHLY and CDR2 is FYNNEI. V was cut by 8 bases and J by 8 bases, with 12 bases left in between. CDR3 length: 11 amino acids. The CDR3 nucleotides are TGTGCCAGCGGGGGACTGGGAGGCTACACCTTC. Translated, it gives CASGGLGGYTF. Complete variable domain (other parts from reference TRBV2 and TRBJ1-2): EPEVTQTPSHQVTQMGQEVILRCVPISNHLYFYWYRQILGQKVEFLVSFYNNEISEKSEIFDDQFSVERPDGSNFTLKIRSTKLEDSAMYFCASGGLGGYTFGSGTRLTVV.

V usage is TRBV4-1 and J usage is TRBJ2-4, with TRBD1 matching over 8 bases. The J segment lost 5 bases and the V segment lost 1 base, leaving 4 bases of the junction unmatched. There are 15 residues in the CDR3. Per the germline V gene, CDR1 is MGHRA and CDR2 is YSYEKL. The CDR3 here is CASSQAQGAQNIQYF. CDR3 DNA: TGCGCCAGCAGCCAAGCGCAGGGGGCTCAAAACATTCAGTACTTC.

Only a few counts were recorded for this clonotype. V and J are TRBV5-1 and TRBJ2-2; D is possibly TRBD2 (6 bases). This CDR3 has 15 amino acids. Per germline, CDR1 SGHRS and CDR2 YFSETQ. Trimming removed 6 bases at V and 0 bases at J, with 12 bases between. The CDR3 is CASTLARSNTGELFF. CDR3 DNA sequence: TGCGCCAGCACCCTAGCGCGATCGAACACCGGGGAGCTGTTTTTT.

This clonotype was seen a few times. The chain employs TRBV6-2 or TRBV6-3 and TRBJ1-1, with a tentative D call TRBD1 (6 bases). V lost 5 bases to trimming and J lost 8 bases, with 15 bases between them. Germline V gene data show CDR1 as MNHEY and CDR2 as SVGEGT. This CDR3 is 13 amino acids long. DNA of the CDR3: TGTGCCAGCAGTCCACAGACAGGCCGGGAAGCTTTCTTT. As protein: CASSPQTGREAFF.

V and J are TRBV28 and TRBJ1-1; weak D call: TRBD1 (5 bases). There are 12 residues in the CDR3. Germline-derived CDR1 and CDR2 are MDHEN and SYDVKM. V was trimmed by 3 bases and J by 9 bases, leaving 11 bases between them. DNA of the CDR3: TGTGCCAGCAGTTTTTCGGGGCAGCAAGCTTTCTTT. This codes for CASSFSGQQAFF.

CDR3 in DNA: TGCGCCAGCAGCTCCGGGACTGAGCAGTTCTTC. Amino acids: CASSSGTEQFF. The genes are TRBV5-1 and TRBJ2-1; D is possibly TRBD1 or TRBD2 (5 bases each). Trimming removed 3 bases from V and 9 bases from J, with 7 bases in between. This CDR3 comprises 11 residues. Germline V gives CDR1 SGHRS, CDR2 YFSETQ.

The CDR3 spells CASSLGGGLTEAFF. CDR3 coding DNA: TGTGCCAGCAGCTTAGGTGGGGGTTTAACTGAAGCTTTCTTT. The chain joins TRBV7-9 to TRBJ1-1, with D tentatively TRBD1 (5 bases). V lost 1 base and J 5 bases, leaving 11 bases between the germline ends. The CDR3 runs to 14 residues. Germline V gene sequence: CDR1 SEHNR, CDR2 FQNEAQ (reference sequence).

This clonotype was observed a few times. V is TRBV14 and J is TRBJ2-4; D ambiguous. Germline CDR1 reads SGHDN; CDR2 reads FVKESK. Trimming took 4 bases from V and 0 from J, leaving 7 bases between them. There are 14 residues in the CDR3. Here the CDR3 reads CASSPHLAKNIQYF. In DNA form, the CDR3 reads TGTGCCAGCAGCCCCCACCTAGCCAAAAACATTCAGTACTTC.

This clonotype was seen more than once but under ten times. The chain couples TRBV7-2 to TRBJ2-3; 12 bases match TRBD2. Germline loops: CDR1 SGHTA, CDR2 FQGNSA. The CDR3 has 15 amino acids. V dropped 5 bases and J dropped 4; count of bases not matched to a gene: 4. The CDR3 sequence: CASSPSSGGADTQYF. CDR3 sequence (DNA): TGTGCCAGCAGCCCCTCTAGCGGGGGGGCAGATACGCAGTATTTT.

This clonotype was seen repeatedly, ten times or more. The chain uses TRBV7-3 and TRBJ2-2; D is uncertain. This CDR3 is built from 13 residues. Trimming stripped 3 bases from V and 4 bases from J, with 6 bases between. Germline CDR1 and CDR2: SGHTA and FQGTGA. The CDR3 DNA is TGTGCCAGCAGCTTGTGGGGCACCGGGGAGCTGTTTTTT. Translation gives CASSLWGTGELFF.

This clonotype has a handful of counts. V usage is TRBV25-1 and J usage is TRBJ2-1, with 9 bases matching TRBD1. V shed 2 bases, J shed 7 bases, and the junction held 6 bases outside the gene matches. Germline values: CDR1 MGHDK, CDR2 SYGVNS. This CDR3 has 15 residues. The CDR3 sequence is CASSEPGTGKNEQFF. The DNA for the CDR3 is TGTGCCAGCAGTGAACCCGGGACAGGGAAGAATGAGCAGTTCTTC. The whole variable domain, remainder taken from reference TRBV25-1 and TRBJ2-1, is EADIYQTPRYLVIGTGKKITLECSQTMGHDKMYWYQQDPGMELHLIHYSYGVNSTEKGDLSSESTVSRIRTEHFPLTLESARPSHTSQYLCASSEPGTGKNEQFFGPGTRLTVL.

Written as DNA, the CDR3 is TGCAGCATCGGACTAGCGGCTATTGTCTCCTACAATGAGCAGTTCTTC. It encodes CSIGLAAIVSYNEQFF. The rearrangement uses TRBV20-1 and TRBJ2-1, with 10 bases fitting TRBD2. This CDR3 comprises 16 residues. In germline, CDR1 is DFQATT, CDR2 SNEGSKA (reference sequence).

There are a few counts of this clonotype. The rearrangement joins TRBV5-1 to TRBJ1-2; no clear D gene. The CDR3 length is 14 residues. Germline-derived CDR1 and CDR2 are SGHRS and YFSETQ. The V gene lost 3 bases and the J gene lost 0 bases, with 9 bases spanning the gap. CDR3 region: CASSSDAANYGYTF. The DNA of the CDR3 is TGCGCCAGCAGCTCCGATGCGGCTAACTATGGCTACACCTTC.

There are a few counts of this clonotype. J is TRBJ2-3 and V is TRBV6-5; no reliable D call. The length of the CDR3 is 14 residues. The germline CDR1 and CDR2 sequences are MNHEY and SVGAGI. The ends were cut back, 3 bases at V and 4 bases at J, with 11 bases in the middle. CDR3 residues: CASSYLIGSDTQYF. The CDR3 nucleotides are TGTGCCAGCAGTTATCTTATCGGGTCAGATACGCAGTATTTT.

The chain has TRBV5-1 and TRBJ2-5, with 15 positions matching TRBD2. Per germline, CDR1 SGHRS and CDR2 YFSETQ. The CDR3 has 19 residues. Losses at the gene ends were 1 base for V and 5 bases for J; bases not matched to a gene: 12. CDR3 in amino acids: CASSLYPTGTSGGLETQYF. In nucleotides, the CDR3 is TGCGCCAGCAGCTTGTACCCTACCGGGACTAGCGGGGGGTTGGAGACCCAGTACTTC.